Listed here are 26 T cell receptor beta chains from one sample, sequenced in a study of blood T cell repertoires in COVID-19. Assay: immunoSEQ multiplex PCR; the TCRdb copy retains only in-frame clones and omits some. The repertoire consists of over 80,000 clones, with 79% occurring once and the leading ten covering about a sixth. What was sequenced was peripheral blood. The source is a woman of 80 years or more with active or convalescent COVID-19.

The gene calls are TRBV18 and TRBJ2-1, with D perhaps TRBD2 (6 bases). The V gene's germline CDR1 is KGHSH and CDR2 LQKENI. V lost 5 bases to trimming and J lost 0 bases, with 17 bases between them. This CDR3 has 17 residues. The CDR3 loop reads CASSSASSASSYNEQFF. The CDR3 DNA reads TGTGCCAGCTCATCTGCCTCTAGCGCTAGCTCCTACAATGAGCAGTTCTTC.

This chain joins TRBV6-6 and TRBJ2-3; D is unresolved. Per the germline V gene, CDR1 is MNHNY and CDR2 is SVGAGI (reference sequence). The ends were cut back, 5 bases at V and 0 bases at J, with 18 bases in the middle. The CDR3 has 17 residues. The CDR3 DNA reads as TGTGCCAGCAGTCCCAGTCGTGGGCCAGAGAGCACAGATACGCAGTATTTT. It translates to CASSPSRGPESTDTQYF.

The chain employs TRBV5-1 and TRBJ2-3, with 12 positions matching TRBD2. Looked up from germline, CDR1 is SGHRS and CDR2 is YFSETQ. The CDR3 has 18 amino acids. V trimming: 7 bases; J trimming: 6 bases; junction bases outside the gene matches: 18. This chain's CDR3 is CASARDPRLAGEMDTQYF. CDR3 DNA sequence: TGCGCCAGCGCCCGGGATCCCAGACTAGCGGGAGAGATGGATACGCAGTATTTT.

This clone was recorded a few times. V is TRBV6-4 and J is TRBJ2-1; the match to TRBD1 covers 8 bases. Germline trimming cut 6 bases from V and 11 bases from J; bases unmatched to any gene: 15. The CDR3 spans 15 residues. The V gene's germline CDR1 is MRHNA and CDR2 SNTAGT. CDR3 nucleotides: TGTGCCAGCAGCGCCCAAACAGGGGGAGTTGGAAAGCAGTTCTTC. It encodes CASSAQTGGVGKQFF.

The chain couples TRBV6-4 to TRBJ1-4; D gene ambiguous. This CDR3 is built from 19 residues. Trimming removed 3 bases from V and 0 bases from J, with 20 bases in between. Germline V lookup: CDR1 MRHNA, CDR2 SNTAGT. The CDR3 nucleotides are TGTGCCAGCAGTGATTTCGGGTGGCAAGGCCCTGCAACTAATGAAAAACTGTTTTTT. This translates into CASSDFGWQGPATNEKLFF.

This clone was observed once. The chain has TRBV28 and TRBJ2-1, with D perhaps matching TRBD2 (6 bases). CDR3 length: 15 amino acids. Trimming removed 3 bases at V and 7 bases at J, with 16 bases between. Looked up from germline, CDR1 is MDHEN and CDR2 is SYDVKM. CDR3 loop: CASSLGGGRGNEQFF. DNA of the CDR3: TGTGCCAGCAGTTTGGGGGGAGGCCGGGGTAATGAGCAGTTCTTC.

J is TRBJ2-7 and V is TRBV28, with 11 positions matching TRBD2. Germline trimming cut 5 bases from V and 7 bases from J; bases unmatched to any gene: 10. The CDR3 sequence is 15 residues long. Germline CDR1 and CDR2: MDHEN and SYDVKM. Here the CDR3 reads CASSKPTSGTQEQYF. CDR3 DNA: TGTGCCAGCAGTAAACCGACTAGCGGGACCCAAGAGCAGTACTTC.

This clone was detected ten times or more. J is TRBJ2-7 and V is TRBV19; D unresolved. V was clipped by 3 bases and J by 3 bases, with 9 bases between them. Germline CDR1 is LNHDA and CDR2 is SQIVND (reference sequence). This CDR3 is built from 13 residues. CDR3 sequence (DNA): TGTGCCAGTAGTATCGGTCTATTCTACGAGCAGTACTTC. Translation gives CASSIGLFYEQYF.

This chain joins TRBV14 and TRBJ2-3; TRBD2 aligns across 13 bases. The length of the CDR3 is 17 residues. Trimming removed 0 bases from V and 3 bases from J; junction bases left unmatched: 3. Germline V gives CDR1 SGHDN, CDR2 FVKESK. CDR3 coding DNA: TGTGCCAGCAGCCAAGAAGGACTAGCGGGAGTTACAGATACGCAGTATTTT. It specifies CASSQEGLAGVTDTQYF.

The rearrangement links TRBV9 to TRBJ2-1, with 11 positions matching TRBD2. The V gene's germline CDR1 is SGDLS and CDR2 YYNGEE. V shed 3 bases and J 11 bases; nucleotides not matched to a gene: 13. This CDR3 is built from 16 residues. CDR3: CASSALGTSGRQKQFF. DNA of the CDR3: TGTGCCAGCAGCGCCCTCGGAACTAGCGGGAGACAGAAGCAGTTCTTC. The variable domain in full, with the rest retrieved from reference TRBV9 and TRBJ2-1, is DSGVTQTPKHLITATGQRVTLRCSPRSGDLSVYWYQQSLDQGLQFLIQYYNGEERAKGNILERFSAQQFPDLHSELNLSSLELGDSALYFCASSALGTSGRQKQFFGPGTRLTVL.

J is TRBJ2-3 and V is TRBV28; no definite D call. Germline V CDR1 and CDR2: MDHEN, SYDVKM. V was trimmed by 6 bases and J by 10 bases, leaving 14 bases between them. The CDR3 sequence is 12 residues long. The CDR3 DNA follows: TGTGCCAGCAGCGATAATAGCCTAGCGCAGTATTTT. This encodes CASSDNSLAQYF.

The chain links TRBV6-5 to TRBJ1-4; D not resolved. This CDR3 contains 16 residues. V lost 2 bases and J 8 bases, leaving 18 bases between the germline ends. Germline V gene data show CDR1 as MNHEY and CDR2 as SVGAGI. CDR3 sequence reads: CASSYQVPGRGEKLFF. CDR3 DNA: TGTGCCAGCAGTTACCAGGTCCCGGGGAGAGGGGAAAAACTGTTTTTT.

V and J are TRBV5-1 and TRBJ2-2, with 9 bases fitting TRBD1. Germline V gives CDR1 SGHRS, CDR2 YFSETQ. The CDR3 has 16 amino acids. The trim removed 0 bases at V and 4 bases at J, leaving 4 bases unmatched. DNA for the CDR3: TGCGCCAGCAGCTTGGTACAGGGGGCGCTCACCGGGGAGCTGTTTTTT. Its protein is CASSLVQGALTGELFF. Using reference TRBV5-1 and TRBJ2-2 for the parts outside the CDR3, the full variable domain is KAGVTQTPRYLIKTRGQQVTLSCSPISGHRSVSWYQQTPGQGLQFLFEYFSETQRNKGNFPGRFSGRQFSNSRSEMNVSTLELGDSALYLCASSLVQGALTGELFFGEGSRLTVL.

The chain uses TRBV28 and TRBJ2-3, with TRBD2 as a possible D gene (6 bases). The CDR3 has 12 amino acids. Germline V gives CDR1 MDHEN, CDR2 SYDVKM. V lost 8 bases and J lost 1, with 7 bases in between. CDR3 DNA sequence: TGTGCCAGCTTAGCGGGCACAGATACGCAGTATTTT. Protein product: CASLAGTDTQYF.

CDR3 sequence (DNA): TGTGCCAGCAGCTTGGCCTTAGGGGCAGAGACCCAGTACTTC. Amino acids: CASSLALGAETQYF. The rearrangement uses TRBV5-5 and TRBJ2-5; perhaps TRBD1 as D (5 bases). The CDR3 has 14 amino acids. The germline V gene has CDR1 SGHKS and CDR2 YYEKEE (reference sequence). V dropped 0 bases and J dropped 4 bases, with 10 bases sitting between them. Complete variable domain (other parts from reference TRBV5-5 and TRBJ2-5): DAGVTQSPTHLIKTRGQQVTLRCSPISGHKSVSWYQQVLGQGPQFIFQYYEKEERGRGNFPDRFSARQFPNYSSELNVNALLLGDSALYLCASSLALGAETQYFGPGTRLLVL.

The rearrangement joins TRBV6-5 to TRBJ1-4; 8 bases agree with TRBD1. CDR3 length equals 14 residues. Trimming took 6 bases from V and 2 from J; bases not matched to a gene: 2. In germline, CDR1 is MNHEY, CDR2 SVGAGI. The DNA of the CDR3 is TGTGCCAGCAGACAGGGGGTCACTAATGAAAAACTGTTTTTT. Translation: CASRQGVTNEKLFF.

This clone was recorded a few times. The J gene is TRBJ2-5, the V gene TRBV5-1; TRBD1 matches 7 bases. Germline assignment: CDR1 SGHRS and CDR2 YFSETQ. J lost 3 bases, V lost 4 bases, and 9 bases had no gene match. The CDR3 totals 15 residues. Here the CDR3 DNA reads TGCGCCAGCAGCACAGGACAGGAAGGAGAAGAGACCCAGTACTTC. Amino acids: CASSTGQEGEETQYF. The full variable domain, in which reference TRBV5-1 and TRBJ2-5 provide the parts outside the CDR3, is KAGVTQTPRYLIKTRGQQVTLSCSPISGHRSVSWYQQTPGQGLQFLFEYFSETQRNKGNFPGRFSGRQFSNSRSEMNVSTLELGDSALYLCASSTGQEGEETQYFGPGTRLLVL.

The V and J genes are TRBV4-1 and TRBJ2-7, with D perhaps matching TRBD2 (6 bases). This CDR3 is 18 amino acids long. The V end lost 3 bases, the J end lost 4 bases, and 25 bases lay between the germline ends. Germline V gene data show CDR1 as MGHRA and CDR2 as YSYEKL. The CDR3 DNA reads TGCGCCAGCAGCCATCCTTCGCCCCTGAGGGAGGACAATTACGAGCAGTACTTC. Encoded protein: CASSHPSPLREDNYEQYF.

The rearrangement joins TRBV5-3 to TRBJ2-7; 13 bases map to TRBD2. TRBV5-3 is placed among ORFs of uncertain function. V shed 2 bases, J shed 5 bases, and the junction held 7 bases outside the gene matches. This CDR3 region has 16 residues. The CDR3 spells CARSFPGLAGPHEQYF. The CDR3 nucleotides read TGTGCCAGAAGCTTTCCGGGACTAGCGGGACCCCACGAGCAGTACTTC.

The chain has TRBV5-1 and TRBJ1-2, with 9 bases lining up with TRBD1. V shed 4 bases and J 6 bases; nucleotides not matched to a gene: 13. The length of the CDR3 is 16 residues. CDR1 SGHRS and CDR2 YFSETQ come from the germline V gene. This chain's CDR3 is CASSPEGQGHRHGYTF. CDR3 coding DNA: TGCGCCAGCAGCCCGGAGGGACAGGGACATAGACATGGCTACACCTTC.

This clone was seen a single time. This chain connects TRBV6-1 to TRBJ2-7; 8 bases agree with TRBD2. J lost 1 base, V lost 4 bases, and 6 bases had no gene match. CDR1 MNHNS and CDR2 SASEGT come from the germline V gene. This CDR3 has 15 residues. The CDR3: CASSGAGAISYEQYF. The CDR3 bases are TGTGCCAGCAGTGGAGCGGGGGCGATATCCTACGAGCAGTACTTC.

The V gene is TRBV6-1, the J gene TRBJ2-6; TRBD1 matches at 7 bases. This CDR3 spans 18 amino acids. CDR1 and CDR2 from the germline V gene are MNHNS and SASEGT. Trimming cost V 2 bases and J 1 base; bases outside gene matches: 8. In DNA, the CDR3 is TGTGCCAGCAGTGAATGGTGGACAGGCGGGTCTGGGGCCAACGTCCTGACTTTC. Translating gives CASSEWWTGGSGANVLTF.

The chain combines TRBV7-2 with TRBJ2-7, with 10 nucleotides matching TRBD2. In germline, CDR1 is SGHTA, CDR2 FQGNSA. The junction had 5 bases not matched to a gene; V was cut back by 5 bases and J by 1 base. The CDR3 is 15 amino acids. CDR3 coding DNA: TGTGCCAGCAGCCCAAGACTAGCGGGTTCCTACGAGCAGTACTTC. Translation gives CASSPRLAGSYEQYF. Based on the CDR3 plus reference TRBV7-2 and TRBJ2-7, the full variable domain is GAGVSQSPSNKVTEKGKDVELRCDPISGHTALYWYRQSLGQGLEFLIYFQGNSAPDKSGLPSDRFSAERTGGSVSTLTIQRTQQEDSAVYLCASSPRLAGSYEQYFGPGTRLTVT.

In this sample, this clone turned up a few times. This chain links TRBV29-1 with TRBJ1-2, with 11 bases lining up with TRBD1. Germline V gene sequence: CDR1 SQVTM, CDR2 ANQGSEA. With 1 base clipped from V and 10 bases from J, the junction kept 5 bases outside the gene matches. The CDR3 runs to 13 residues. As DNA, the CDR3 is TGCAGCGTTGAAGGAGGGACAGGGGGATTCTACACCTTC. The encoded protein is CSVEGGTGGFYTF. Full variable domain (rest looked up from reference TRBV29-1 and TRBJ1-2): SAVISQKPSRDICQRGTSLTIQCQVDSQVTMMFWYRQQPGQSLTLIATANQGSEATYESGFVIDKFPISRPNLTFSTLTVSNMSPEDSSIYLCSVEGGTGGFYTFGSGTRLTVV.

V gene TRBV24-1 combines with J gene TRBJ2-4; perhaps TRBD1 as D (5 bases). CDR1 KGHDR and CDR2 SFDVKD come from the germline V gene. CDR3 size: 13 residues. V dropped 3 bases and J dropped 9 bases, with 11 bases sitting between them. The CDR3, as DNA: TGTGCCACCAGTGATGGGCAGGGTGGCATTCAGTACTTC. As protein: CATSDGQGGIQYF.

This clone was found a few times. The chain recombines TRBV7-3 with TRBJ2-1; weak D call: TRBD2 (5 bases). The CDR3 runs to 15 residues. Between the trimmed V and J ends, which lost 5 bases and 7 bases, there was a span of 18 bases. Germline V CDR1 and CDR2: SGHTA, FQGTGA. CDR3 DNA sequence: TGTGCCAGCAGCCCCAGAGGGCAGGTGAGGAATGAGCAGTTCTTC. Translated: CASSPRGQVRNEQFF.